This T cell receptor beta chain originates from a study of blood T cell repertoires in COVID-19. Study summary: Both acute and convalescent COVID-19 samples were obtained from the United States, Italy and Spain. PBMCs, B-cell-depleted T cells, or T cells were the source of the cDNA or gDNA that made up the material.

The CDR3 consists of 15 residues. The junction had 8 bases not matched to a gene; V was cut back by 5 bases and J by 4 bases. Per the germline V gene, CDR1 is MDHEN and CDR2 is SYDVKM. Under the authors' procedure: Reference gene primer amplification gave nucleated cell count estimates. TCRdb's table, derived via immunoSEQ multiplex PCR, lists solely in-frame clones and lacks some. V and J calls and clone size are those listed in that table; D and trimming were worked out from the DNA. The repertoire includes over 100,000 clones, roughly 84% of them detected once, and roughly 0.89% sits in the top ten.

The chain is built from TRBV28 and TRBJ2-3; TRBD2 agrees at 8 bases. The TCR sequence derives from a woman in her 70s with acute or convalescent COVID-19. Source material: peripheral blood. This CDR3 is CASSEVGLGSDTQYF. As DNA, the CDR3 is TGTGCCAGCAGTGAAGTGGGACTAGGTTCAGATACGCAGTATTTT.